This T cell receptor (beta chain) was captured by sequencing in a study of CDR3 diversity in severe acne. Germline V lookup: CDR1 MNHEY, CDR2 SMNVEV (reference sequence). The CDR3 covers 11 residues. This clonotype was counted only a few times. The junction differs from germline at one of its ends, possibly a read error. MiXCR was run by TCRdb on the PCR reads, yielding one entry per CDR3 protein. The table lists about 98,000 distinct CDR3 sequences, about half of them singletons. The TCR comes from a male donor with acne. Input material: blood. V is TRBV27 and J is TRBJ2-1; D not resolved. The CDR3 is CVSSGNNEQFF. The CDR3, as DNA: TGTGTCAGCAGTGGAAACAATGAGCAGTTCTTC.